The present entry profiles one T cell receptor (beta chain) with its context. The target antigen is unknown. These data come from a study of cytotoxic CD8 clonotypes in ibrutinib-treated CLL. Study at large: The subjects consisted of eleven to twelve relapsed/refractory and more than 14 treatment-naive individuals, with around 17 IGHV unmutated. Response material was collected after a median 12 months of treatment, range 6 to 36.

Trimming removed 0 bases from V and 4 bases from J, with 12 bases in between. Germline values: CDR1 MNHNY, CDR2 SVGAGI (reference sequence). The CDR3 has 15 residues. The intended depth for sequencing was 1 in 200,000 to 1 in 1 million T cells. Libraries were prepared by immunoSEQ multiplex PCR; TCRdb keeps only in-frame clonotypes and omits some of them. Here the sample spans more than 300,000 clones, around four fifths being singletons. Study results and caveats: An increase in clonality occurred at ibrutinib response, followed by a return toward baseline at progression.

This clonotype was sampled from a human donor with chronic lymphocytic leukemia. Sequenced here: PBMCs, sampled before ibrutinib treatment. The chain combines TRBV6-6 with TRBJ1-2, with a possible D match to TRBD1 (5 bases). For the CDR3, the DNA is TGTGCCAGCAGTTACTCGGGGCCGGGAATCTATGGCTACACCTTC. Amino acid sequence: CASSYSGPGIYGYTF.